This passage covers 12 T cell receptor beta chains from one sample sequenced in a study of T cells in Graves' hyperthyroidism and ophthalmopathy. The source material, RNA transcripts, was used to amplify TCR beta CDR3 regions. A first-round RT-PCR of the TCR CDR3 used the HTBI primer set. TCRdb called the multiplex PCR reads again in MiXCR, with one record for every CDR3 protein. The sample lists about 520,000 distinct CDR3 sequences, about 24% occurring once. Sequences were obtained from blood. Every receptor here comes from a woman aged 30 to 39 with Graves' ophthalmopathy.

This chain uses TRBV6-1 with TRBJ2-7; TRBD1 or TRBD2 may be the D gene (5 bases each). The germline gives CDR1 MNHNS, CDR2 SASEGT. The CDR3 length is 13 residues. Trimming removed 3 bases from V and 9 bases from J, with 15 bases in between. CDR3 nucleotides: TGTGCCAGCAGTGATACCCCTGGGACCGTGCAGTACTTC. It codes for CASSDTPGTVQYF.

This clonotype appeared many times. The CDR3 is CASSSLLIYEQYF. In DNA form, the CDR3 reads TGTGCCAGCAGTTCACTGCTCATCTACGAGCAGTACTTC. The rearrangement uses TRBV6-2 or TRBV6-3 and TRBJ2-7; no clear D gene. The germline V gene encodes CDR1 MNHEY and CDR2 SVGEGT. This CDR3 spans 13 amino acids. Trimming took 4 bases from V and 3 from J, leaving 10 bases between them.

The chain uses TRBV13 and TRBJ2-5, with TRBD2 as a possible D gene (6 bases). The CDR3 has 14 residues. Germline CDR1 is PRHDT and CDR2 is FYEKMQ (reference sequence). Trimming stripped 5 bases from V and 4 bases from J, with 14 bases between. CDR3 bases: TGTGCCAGCAGCCCCCCGGAGGGCCGAGAGACCCAGTACTTC. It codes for CASSPPEGRETQYF.

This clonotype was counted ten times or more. CDR3 nucleotide sequence: TGCAGCGTTGATCAGGGGCCAGGCACTGAAGCTTTCTTT. Protein product: CSVDQGPGTEAFF. The chain is built from TRBV29-1 and TRBJ1-1, with a tentative D call TRBD1 (6 bases). Germline V gene sequence: CDR1 SQVTM, CDR2 ANQGSEA. The V end lost 3 bases, the J end lost 4 bases, and 12 bases lay between the germline ends. CDR3 length: 13 residues. Supplemented by reference TRBV29-1 and TRBJ1-1, the full variable domain reads SAVISQKPSRDICQRGTSLTIQCQVDSQVTMMFWYRQQPGQSLTLIATANQGSEATYESGFVIDKFPISRPNLTFSTLTVSNMSPEDSSIYLCSVDQGPGTEAFFGQGTRLTVV.

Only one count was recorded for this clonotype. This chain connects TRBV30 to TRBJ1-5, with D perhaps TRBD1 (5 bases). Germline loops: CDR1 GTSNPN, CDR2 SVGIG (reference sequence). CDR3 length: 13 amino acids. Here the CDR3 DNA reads TGTACCGCGACAGAGGGATTTAATCAGCCCCAGCATTTT. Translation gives CTATEGFNQPQHF.

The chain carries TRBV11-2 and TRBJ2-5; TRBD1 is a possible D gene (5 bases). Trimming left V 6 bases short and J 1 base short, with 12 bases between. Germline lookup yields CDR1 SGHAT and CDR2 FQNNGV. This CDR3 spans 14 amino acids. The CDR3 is CASRLQEIQETQYF. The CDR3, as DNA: TGTGCCAGCAGACTACAGGAGATCCAAGAGACCCAGTACTTC.

This CDR3 is CASSLVRRTYEQYV. CDR3 in DNA: TGTGCCAGCAGCTTAGTAAGGAGAACCTACGAGCAGTACGTC. This chain links TRBV11-2 with TRBJ2-7; unclear D gene. Germline values: CDR1 SGHAT, CDR2 FQNNGV. This CDR3 has 14 residues. The V gene lost 1 base and the J gene lost 2 bases, with 9 bases spanning the gap.

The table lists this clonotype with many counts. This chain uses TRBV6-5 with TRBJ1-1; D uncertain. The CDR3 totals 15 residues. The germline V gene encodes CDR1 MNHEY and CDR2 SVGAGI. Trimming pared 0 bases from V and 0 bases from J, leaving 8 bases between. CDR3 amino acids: CASSYSRAVNTEAFF. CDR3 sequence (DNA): TGTGCCAGCAGTTACTCGAGGGCGGTGAACACTGAAGCTTTCTTT.

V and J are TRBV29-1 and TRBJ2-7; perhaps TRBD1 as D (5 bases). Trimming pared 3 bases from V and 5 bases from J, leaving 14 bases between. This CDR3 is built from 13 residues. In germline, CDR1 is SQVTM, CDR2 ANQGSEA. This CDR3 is CSVDRQGGHEQYF. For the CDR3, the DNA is TGCAGCGTTGATAGGCAGGGCGGCCACGAGCAGTACTTC.

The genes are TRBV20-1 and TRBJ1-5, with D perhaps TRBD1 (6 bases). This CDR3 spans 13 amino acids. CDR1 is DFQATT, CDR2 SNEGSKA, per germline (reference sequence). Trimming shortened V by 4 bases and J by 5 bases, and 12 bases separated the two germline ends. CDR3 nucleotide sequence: TGCAGTGCTAAAGACAGGTCGGATCAGCCCCAGCATTTT. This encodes CSAKDRSDQPQHF.

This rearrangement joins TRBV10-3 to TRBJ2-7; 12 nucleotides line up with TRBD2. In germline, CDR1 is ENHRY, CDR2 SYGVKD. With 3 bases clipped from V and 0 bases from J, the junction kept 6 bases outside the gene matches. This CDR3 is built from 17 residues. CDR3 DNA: TGTGCCATCAGTGATCGCGGACTAGCGGGGTACTCCTACGAGCAGTACTTC. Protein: CAISDRGLAGYSYEQYF.

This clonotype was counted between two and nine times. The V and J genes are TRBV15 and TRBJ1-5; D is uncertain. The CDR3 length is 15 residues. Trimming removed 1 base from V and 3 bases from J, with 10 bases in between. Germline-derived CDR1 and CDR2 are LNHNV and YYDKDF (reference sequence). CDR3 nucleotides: TGTGCCACCAGCAGAGGCAAGAACTCCAATCAGCCCCAGCATTTT. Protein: CATSRGKNSNQPQHF.